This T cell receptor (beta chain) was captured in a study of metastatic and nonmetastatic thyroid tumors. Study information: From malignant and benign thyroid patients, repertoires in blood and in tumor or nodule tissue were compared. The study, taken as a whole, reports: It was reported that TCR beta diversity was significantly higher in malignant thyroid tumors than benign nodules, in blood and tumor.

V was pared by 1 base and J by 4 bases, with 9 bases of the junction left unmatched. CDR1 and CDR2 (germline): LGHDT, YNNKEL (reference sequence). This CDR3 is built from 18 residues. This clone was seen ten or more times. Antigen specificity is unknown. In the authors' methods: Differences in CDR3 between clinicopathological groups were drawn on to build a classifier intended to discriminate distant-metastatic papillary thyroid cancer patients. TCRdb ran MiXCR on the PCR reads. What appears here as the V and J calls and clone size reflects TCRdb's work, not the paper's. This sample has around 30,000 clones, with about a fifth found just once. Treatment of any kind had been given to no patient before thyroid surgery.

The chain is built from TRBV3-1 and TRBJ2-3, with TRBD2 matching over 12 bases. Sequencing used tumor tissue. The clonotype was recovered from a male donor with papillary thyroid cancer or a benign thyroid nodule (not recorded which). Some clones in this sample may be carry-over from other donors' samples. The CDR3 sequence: CASSQVLLAGGGADTQYF. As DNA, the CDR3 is TGTGCCAGCAGCCAAGTTTTACTAGCGGGAGGAGGGGCAGATACGCAGTATTTT.